Listed below are T cell receptor beta chains from one sample, sequenced in a study of T-cell reconstitution after alpha-beta-depleted transplantation in children. TCRdb reprocessed the PCR reads via MiXCR and lists one record per CDR3 protein. The data show about 830,000 distinct CDR3 sequences, about 15% seen once. The input for sequencing was PBMCs, mostly from graft donor cells, taken 360 days after TCRalphabeta/CD19-depleted stem cell transplant. The receptors come from a male patient between 10 and 17 years old who had a stem cell transplant for acute lymphoblastic leukemia, so the T cells may come from the graft donor. Both conserved end residues are part of each CDR3. The D gene is left open where the match is weak. Some rows mark clone size as missing; the rest say once, few, many or name a class of expanded clone.

length	V	D	size	J	CDR3	DNA
17	TRBV5-1	TRBD2	-	TRBJ2-7	CASSLGGTSGRSHEQYF	TGCGCCAGCAGCTTGGGGGGGACTAGCGGGAGGTCCCACGAGCAGTACTTC
15	TRBV14	TRBD2	-	TRBJ2-3	CASSRGLAHTDTQYF	TGTGCCAGCAGCCGGGGACTAGCCCACACAGATACGCAGTATTTT
13	TRBV11-2	-	many	TRBJ2-3	CASSSPITDTQYF	TGTGCCAGCTCCTCTCCGATTACAGATACGCAGTATTTT
13	TRBV7-9	-	many	TRBJ1-2	CASSSAAPYGYTF	TGTGCCAGCAGCTCCGCGGCCCCTTATGGCTACACCTTC
15	TRBV27	-	-	TRBJ2-7	CASSFHPGTSYEQYF	TGTGCCAGCAGTTTCCATCCCGGGACATCCTACGAGCAGTACTTC
13	TRBV12-3/TRBV12-4	-	many	TRBJ2-3	CASSRGVTDTQYF	TGTGCCAGCAGCCGAGGGGTCACAGATACGCAGTATTTT
16	TRBV20-1	TRBD2	-	TRBJ2-1	CSARVGGRNFYNEQFF	TGCAGTGCTAGGGTTGGCGGGAGGAATTTCTACAATGAGCAGTTCTTC
10	TRBV10-2	-	many	TRBJ2-1	CASGVYEQFF	TGCGCCAGCGGGGTCTATGAGCAGTTCTTC
14	TRBV5-1	TRBD2	many	TRBJ2-1	CASKLAVGNNEQFF	TGCGCCAGTAAACTAGCGGTGGGGAACAATGAGCAGTTCTTC
15	TRBV7-9	TRBD1	many	TRBJ2-7	CASSYTGGPTYEQYF	TGTGCCAGCAGCTATACAGGGGGTCCTACCTACGAGCAGTACTTC